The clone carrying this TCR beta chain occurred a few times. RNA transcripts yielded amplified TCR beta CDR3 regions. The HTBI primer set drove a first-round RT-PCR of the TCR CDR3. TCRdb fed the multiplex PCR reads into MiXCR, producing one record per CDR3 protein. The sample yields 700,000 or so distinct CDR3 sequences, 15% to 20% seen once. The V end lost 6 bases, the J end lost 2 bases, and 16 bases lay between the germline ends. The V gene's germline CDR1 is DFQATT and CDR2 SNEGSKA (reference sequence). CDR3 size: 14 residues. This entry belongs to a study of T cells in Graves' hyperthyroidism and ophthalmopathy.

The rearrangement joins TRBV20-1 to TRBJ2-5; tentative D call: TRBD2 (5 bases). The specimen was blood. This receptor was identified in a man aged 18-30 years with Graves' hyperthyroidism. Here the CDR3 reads CSAEGLGRQETQYF. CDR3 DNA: TGCAGTGCCGAGGGCCTGGGCAGACAAGAGACCCAGTACTTC.